These T cell receptor beta chains were read from a single sample in a study of blood T cell repertoires in COVID-19. Measured with immunoSEQ multiplex PCR; TCRdb has only the in-frame clones, and not every one. The sample includes approximately 40,000 clones, more than 85% seen only once; the top ten take 4.5% to 7%. The material sequenced was peripheral blood. The source of these receptors is a woman of 80 years or more with acute or convalescent COVID-19. The CDR3 runs from the conserved cysteine through the conserved F or W. D genes are given only for firm matches. Some rows have no size entry. The others give once, few or many, or a class for an expanded clone.

v_call	j_call	d_call	clone_size	cdr3_nt	cdr3_aa
TRBV25-1	TRBJ1-1	TRBD1	.	TGTGCCAGCAGTGACACGGGACAGGGGGCTGAAGCTTTCTTT	CASSDTGQGAEAFF
TRBV5-1	TRBJ1-4	TRBD1	.	TGCGCCAGCAGCTTGTCAGGACAGGGGCGTGGGGAAAAACTGTTTTTT	CASSLSGQGRGEKLFF
TRBV6-1	TRBJ1-1	.	.	TGTGCCAGCAGTGAAGCCCTAGCTTTCTTT	CASSEALAFF
TRBV4-3	TRBJ2-5	.	.	TGCGCCAGCAGCCAAGATCCTAGGGAGACCCAGTACTTC	CASSQDPRETQYF
TRBV6-5	TRBJ2-7	.	.	TGTGCCAGCAGGTATGGTAGCGGAAAAACCTACGAGCAGTACTTC	CASRYGSGKTYEQYF
TRBV25-1	TRBJ1-2	TRBD1	.	TGTGCCAGCAGGCTCCCCTTGGGACAGGGGGATGGCTACACCTTC	CASRLPLGQGDGYTF
TRBV10-3	TRBJ1-5	.	.	TGTGCCATCAGTGGAAGGGGTGGTCAGCCCCAGCATTTT	CAISGRGGQPQHF
TRBV19	TRBJ1-3	.	.	TGTGCCAGTAGACCACCCGGGTTCTCTGGAAACACCATATATTTT	CASRPPGFSGNTIYF
TRBV5-8	TRBJ2-2	TRBD2	once	TGTGCCAGCAGCTCGCTGGTGCGGGGGACCGGGGAGCTGTTTTTT	CASSSLVRGTGELFF
TRBV7-2	TRBJ2-5	TRBD2	once	TGTGCCAGCAGCTTATCGTATCTGGCTAGCGGGGGTGGGGAGACCCAGTACTTC	CASSLSYLASGGGETQYF
TRBV7-9	TRBJ1-2	TRBD1	.	TGTGCCAGCAGACCAACAGGGGGCGACTATGGCTACACCTTC	CASRPTGGDYGYTF
TRBV6-5	TRBJ1-6	.	.	TGTGCCAGCAGTTCACAGGGCGAGAATTCACCCCTCCACTTT	CASSSQGENSPLHF
TRBV5-1	TRBJ2-7	TRBD1	.	TGCGCCAGCAGCTCCCTTACCGGGACAGGGGGATACGAGCAGTACTTC	CASSSLTGTGGYEQYF
TRBV6-1	TRBJ2-5	.	.	TGTGCCAGCGGAAGGGGGGGCCTCGGAGAGACCCAGTACTTC	CASGRGGLGETQYF
TRBV7-3	TRBJ2-1	.	.	TGTGCCAGCAGCTTCACAGCAAATACCTACAATGAGCAGTTCTTC	CASSFTANTYNEQFF
TRBV5-6	TRBJ2-3	TRBD1	.	TGTGCCAGCAGCGGGGGACAGGGTGCAGATACGCAGTATTTT	CASSGGQGADTQYF
TRBV19	TRBJ1-6	TRBD1	.	TGTGCCAGTAGTCCGACAGGGAGCTCCTATAATTCACCCCTCCACTTT	CASSPTGSSYNSPLHF
TRBV18	TRBJ2-1	TRBD1	.	TGTGCCAGCTCCCCCGACAGGGTTGAGCAGTTCTTC	CASSPDRVEQFF
TRBV19	TRBJ1-2	TRBD1	.	TGTGCCAGTAGTATTCGACAGGGAGATGGCTACACCTTC	CASSIRQGDGYTF
TRBV5-1	TRBJ2-7	TRBD1	.	TGCGCCAGCAGCTTGACCACGGACAGGGGGCGTCGGGAGCAGTACTTC	CASSLTTDRGRREQYF
TRBV12-3/TRBV12-4	TRBJ1-2	.	once	TGTGCCACCCTACAGCGGTCCTATGGCTACACCTTC	CATLQRSYGYTF
TRBV30	TRBJ1-5	TRBD1	.	TGTGCCTGGAGTCAGGGGGCCAATCAGCCCCAGCATTTT	CAWSQGANQPQHF
TRBV6-4	TRBJ2-2	.	.	TGTGCCAGCAGTCCTAGAGGGGGGGCACCGAACACCGGGGAGCTGTTTTTT	CASSPRGGAPNTGELFF
TRBV6-1	TRBJ1-1	.	.	TGTGCCAGCAGTGAAATAGGGGGGGCAGAAGCTTTCTTT	CASSEIGGAEAFF
TRBV3-1/TRBV3-2	TRBJ2-7	.	.	TGTGCCAGCCTAAGAACAGGGATTTCGTCCTACGAGCAGTACTTC	CASLRTGISSYEQYF
TRBV19	TRBJ2-7	.	.	TGTGCCAGTAGTTACTACACTGGACAGTCCTCCTACGAGCAGTACTTC	CASSYYTGQSSYEQYF
TRBV12-3/TRBV12-4	TRBJ1-2	.	.	TGTGCCAGCACATTCCAGGGTTGGGGCTACACCTTC	CASTFQGWGYTF
TRBV10-3	TRBJ1-1	.	once	TGTGCCACGTACAGGAGCCCGAACACTGAAGCTTTCTTT	CATYRSPNTEAFF
TRBV7-9	TRBJ2-3	TRBD2	.	TGTGCCAGCAGCTTAGAAGTTAGCGGGGTTACGCAGTATTTT	CASSLEVSGVTQYF
TRBV4-2	TRBJ1-1	TRBD1	.	TGTGCCAGCAGCCAAGAGGCCAGGGGGCTCACTGAAGCTTTCTTT	CASSQEARGLTEAFF
TRBV6-6	TRBJ2-7	.	.	TGTGCCAGCAGTGAACTCTACGAGCAGTACTTC	CASSELYEQYF
TRBV30	TRBJ1-5	TRBD1	.	TGTGCCTGGAGTGTATGGACAGGGGGCGGCAATCAGCCCCAGCATTTT	CAWSVWTGGGNQPQHF
TRBV2	TRBJ1-5	.	.	TGTGCCAGCACTCAGACAGGAGGCAATCAGCCCCAGCATTTT	CASTQTGGNQPQHF
TRBV15	TRBJ1-1	.	.	TGTGCCACCAGCAGGTTTGGGGGGGTGAACACTGAAGCTTTCTTT	CATSRFGGVNTEAFF
TRBV11-2	TRBJ1-1	.	once	TGTGCCAGCAGCTTTTCAGGGAAATCTGAAGCTTTCTTT	CASSFSGKSEAFF
TRBV7-9	TRBJ2-5	.	.	TGTGCCAGCACCATGGGGGGTGTAGAGACCCAGTACTTC	CASTMGGVETQYF
TRBV19	TRBJ1-1	TRBD1	.	TGTGCCAGTAGTAACCAACAGGGGGCGATCATGAGGGCTTTCTTT	CASSNQQGAIMRAFF
TRBV5-1	TRBJ1-2	TRBD1	.	TGCGCCAGCAACCCCTCTTTCGACAGGGGGAAGGGCTACACCTTC	CASNPSFDRGKGYTF
TRBV3-1/TRBV3-2	TRBJ2-3	.	.	TGTGCCAGCAGCCAAGCTAAAACGCAGTATTTT	CASSQAKTQYF
TRBV19	TRBJ1-5	.	.	TGTGCCAGTAGGACGGGGGACAATCAGCCCCAGCATTTT	CASRTGDNQPQHF
TRBV19	TRBJ2-3	.	.	TGTGCCAGTAGTATGGGAGGACGGAAGACTAGCACAGATACGCAGTATTTT	CASSMGGRKTSTDTQYF
TRBV19	TRBJ1-5	.	.	TGTGCCAGTAGTGTAGGTGGTCGCGGCAATCAGCCCCAGCATTTT	CASSVGGRGNQPQHF
TRBV20-1	TRBJ1-2	TRBD1	.	TGCAGTGCTAGTCCGCCGGGACAGGGCCTAGTCTATGGCTACACCTTC	CSASPPGQGLVYGYTF
TRBV5-4	TRBJ2-3	TRBD2	.	TGTGCCAGCAGCTTTAAAGCGGGGGTTTCAGATACGCAGTATTTT	CASSFKAGVSDTQYF
TRBV5-1	TRBJ1-1	.	.	TGCGCCAGCAGCTTCAGGGATAGGAACACTGAAGCTTTCTTT	CASSFRDRNTEAFF
TRBV7-6	TRBJ1-1	TRBD1	once	TGTGCCAGCAGCCCAGACAGGGGGAACACTGAAGCTTTCTTT	CASSPDRGNTEAFF